This T cell receptor beta chain emerged from a study of T cell changes during pregnancy in multiple sclerosis. Sequencing used immunoSEQ multiplex PCR; TCRdb keeps in-frame clones, though not all of them. The sample consists of 30,000 to 35,000 clones, about nine tenths of them appearing once. This clone showed up just a few times. Sequencing used CD8+ T cells from peripheral blood mononuclear cells, obtained in the first trimester of pregnancy. This receptor was obtained from a female donor with multiple sclerosis, enrolled in a pregnancy study.

CDR3 protein: CASSQYRGNEQFF. DNA of the CDR3: TGCGCCAGCAGCCAATACCGGGGGAATGAGCAGTTCTTC. The rearrangement links TRBV4-3 to TRBJ2-1; tentatively, D is TRBD2 (6 bases). In germline, CDR1 is LGHNA, CDR2 YSLEER. This CDR3 is 13 amino acids long. Trimming took off 2 bases at V and 7 bases at J, with 9 bases between the two ends.